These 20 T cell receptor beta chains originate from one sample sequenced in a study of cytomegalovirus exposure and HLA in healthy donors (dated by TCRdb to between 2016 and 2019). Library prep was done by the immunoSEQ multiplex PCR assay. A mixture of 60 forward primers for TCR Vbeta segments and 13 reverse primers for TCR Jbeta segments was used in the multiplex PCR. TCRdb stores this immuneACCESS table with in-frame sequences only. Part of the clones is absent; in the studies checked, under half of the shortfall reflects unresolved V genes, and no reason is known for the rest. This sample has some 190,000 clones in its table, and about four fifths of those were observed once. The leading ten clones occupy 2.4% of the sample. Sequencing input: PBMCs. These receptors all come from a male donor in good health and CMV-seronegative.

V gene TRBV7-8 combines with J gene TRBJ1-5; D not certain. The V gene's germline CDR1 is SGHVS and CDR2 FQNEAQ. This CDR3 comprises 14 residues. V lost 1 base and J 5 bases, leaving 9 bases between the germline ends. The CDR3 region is CASSLESGHQPQHF. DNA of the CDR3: TGTGCCAGCAGCTTAGAATCTGGCCATCAGCCCCAGCATTTT.

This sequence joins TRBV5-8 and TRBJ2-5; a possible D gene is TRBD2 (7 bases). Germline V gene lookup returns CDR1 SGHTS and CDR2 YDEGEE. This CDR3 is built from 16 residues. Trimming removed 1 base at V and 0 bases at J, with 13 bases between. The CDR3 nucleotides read TGTGCCAGCAGCTTGTCGGGGGGCTCGGACCAAGAGACCCAGTACTTC. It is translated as CASSLSGGSDQETQYF.

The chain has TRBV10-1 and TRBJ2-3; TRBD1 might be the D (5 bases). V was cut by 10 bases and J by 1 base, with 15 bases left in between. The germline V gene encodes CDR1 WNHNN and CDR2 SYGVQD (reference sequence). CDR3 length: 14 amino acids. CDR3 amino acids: CAKLDILRTDTQYF. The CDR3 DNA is TGCGCCAAACTGGACATTCTACGCACAGATACGCAGTATTTT.

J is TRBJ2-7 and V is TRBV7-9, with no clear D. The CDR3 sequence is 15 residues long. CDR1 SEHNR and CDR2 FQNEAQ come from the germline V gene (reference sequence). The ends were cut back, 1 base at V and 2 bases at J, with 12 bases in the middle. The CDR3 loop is CASSLGHGGAYEQYF. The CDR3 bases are TGTGCCAGCAGCTTAGGGCATGGCGGCGCCTACGAGCAGTACTTC.

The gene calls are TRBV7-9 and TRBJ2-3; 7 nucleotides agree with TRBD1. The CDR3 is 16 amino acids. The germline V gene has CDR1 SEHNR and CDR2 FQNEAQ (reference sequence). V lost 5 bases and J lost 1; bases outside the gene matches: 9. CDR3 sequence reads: CASSPTGTDGTDTQYF. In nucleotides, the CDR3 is TGTGCCAGCAGCCCCACCGGGACAGATGGCACAGATACGCAGTATTTT.

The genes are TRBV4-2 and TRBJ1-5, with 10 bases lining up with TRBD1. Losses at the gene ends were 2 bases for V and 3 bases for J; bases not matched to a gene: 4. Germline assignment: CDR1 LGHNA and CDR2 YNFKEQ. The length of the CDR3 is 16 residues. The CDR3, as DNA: TGTGCCAGCAGCCAACCCGGGACAGGGGCCAATCAGCCCCAGCATTTT. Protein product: CASSQPGTGANQPQHF.

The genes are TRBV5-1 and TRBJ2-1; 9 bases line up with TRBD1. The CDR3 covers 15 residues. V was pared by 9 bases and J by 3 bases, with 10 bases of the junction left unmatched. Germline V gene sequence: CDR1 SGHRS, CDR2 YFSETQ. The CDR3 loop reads CANPARDRVYNEQFF. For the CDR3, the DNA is TGCGCCAACCCCGCCCGGGACAGGGTCTACAATGAGCAGTTCTTC.

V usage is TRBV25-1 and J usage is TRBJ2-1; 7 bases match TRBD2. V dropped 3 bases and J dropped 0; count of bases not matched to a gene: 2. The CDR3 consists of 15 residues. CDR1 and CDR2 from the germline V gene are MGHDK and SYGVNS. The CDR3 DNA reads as TGTGCCAGCAGTGATCTAGCGGACTCCTACAATGAGCAGTTCTTC. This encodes CASSDLADSYNEQFF. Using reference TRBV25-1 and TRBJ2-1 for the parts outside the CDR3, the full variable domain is EADIYQTPRYLVIGTGKKITLECSQTMGHDKMYWYQQDPGMELHLIHYSYGVNSTEKGDLSSESTVSRIRTEHFPLTLESARPSHTSQYLCASSDLADSYNEQFFGPGTRLTVL.

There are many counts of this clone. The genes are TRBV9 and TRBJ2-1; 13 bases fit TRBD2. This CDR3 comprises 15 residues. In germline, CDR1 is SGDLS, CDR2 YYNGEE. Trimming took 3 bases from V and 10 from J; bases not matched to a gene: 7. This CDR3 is CASSATSGGGGEQFF. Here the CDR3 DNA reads TGTGCCAGCAGCGCAACTAGCGGGGGGGGCGGAGAGCAGTTCTTC.

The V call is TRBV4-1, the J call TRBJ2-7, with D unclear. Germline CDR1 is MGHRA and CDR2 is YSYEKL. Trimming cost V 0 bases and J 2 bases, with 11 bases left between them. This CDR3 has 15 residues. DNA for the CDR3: TGCGCCAGCAGCCAAGAAAACAGACCTCCCTACGAGCAGTACTTC. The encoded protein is CASSQENRPPYEQYF.

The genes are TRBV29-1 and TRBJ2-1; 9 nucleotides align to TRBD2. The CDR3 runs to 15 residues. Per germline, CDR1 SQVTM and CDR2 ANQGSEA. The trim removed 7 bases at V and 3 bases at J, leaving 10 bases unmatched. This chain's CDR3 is CSGVGGRAHYNEQFF. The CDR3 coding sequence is TGCAGCGGGGTGGGCGGGAGGGCCCACTACAATGAGCAGTTCTTC.

The DNA for the CDR3 is TGTGCCAGCAGTTCGGCGGACAGGACGAATCAGCCCCAGCATTTT. Translation gives CASSSADRTNQPQHF. The chain carries TRBV7-9 and TRBJ1-5; TRBD1 agrees at 7 bases. Germline CDR1 is SEHNR and CDR2 is FQNEAQ (reference sequence). The V and J ends lost 6 bases and 4 bases, in that order; junction bases with no gene match: 9. There are 15 residues in the CDR3. Based on the CDR3 plus reference TRBV7-9 and TRBJ1-5, the full variable domain is DTGVSQNPRHKITKRGQNVTFRCDPISEHNRLYWYRQTLGQGPEFLTYFQNEAQLEKSRLLSDRFSAERPKGSFSTLEIQRTEQGDSAMYLCASSSADRTNQPQHFGDGTRLSIL.

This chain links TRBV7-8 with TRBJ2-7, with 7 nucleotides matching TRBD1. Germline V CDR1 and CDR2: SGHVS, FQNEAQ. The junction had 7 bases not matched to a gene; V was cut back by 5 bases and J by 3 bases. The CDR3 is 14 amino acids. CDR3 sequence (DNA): TGTGCCAGCAGCCCTAGACAGGGTCGCTACGAGCAGTACTTC. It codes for CASSPRQGRYEQYF.

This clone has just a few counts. The CDR3 loop reads CASSQSDRGRENTEAFF. The CDR3 DNA follows: TGCGCCAGCAGCCAATCCGACAGGGGGCGAGAGAACACTGAAGCTTTCTTT. The chain uses TRBV4-3 and TRBJ1-1; 10 positions match TRBD1. J gave up 1 base and V 2 bases, and 7 bases lay outside the gene matches. Per germline, CDR1 LGHNA and CDR2 YSLEER. CDR3 size: 17 residues.

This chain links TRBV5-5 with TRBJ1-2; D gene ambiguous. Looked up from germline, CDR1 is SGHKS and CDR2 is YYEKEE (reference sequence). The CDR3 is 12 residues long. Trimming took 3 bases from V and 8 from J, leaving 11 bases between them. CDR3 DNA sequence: TGTGCCAGCAGCTCCCACCCTACGGGCTACACCTTC. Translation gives CASSSHPTGYTF. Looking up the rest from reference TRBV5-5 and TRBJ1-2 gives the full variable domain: DAGVTQSPTHLIKTRGQQVTLRCSPISGHKSVSWYQQVLGQGPQFIFQYYEKEERGRGNFPDRFSARQFPNYSSELNVNALLLGDSALYLCASSSHPTGYTFGSGTRLTVV.

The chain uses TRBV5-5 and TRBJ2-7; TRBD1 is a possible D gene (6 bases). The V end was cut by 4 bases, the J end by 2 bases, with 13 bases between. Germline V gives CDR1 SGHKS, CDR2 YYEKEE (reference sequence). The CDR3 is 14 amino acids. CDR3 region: CASSPRTDPYEQYF. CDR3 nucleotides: TGTGCCAGCAGCCCGAGGACAGATCCCTACGAGCAGTACTTC.

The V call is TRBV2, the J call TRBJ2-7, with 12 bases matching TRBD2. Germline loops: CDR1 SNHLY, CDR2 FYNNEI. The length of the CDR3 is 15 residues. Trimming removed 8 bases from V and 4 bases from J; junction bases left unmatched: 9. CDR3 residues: CASLGPGLAGYEQYF. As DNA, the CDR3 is TGTGCCAGCCTTGGACCGGGACTAGCGGGTTACGAGCAGTACTTC.

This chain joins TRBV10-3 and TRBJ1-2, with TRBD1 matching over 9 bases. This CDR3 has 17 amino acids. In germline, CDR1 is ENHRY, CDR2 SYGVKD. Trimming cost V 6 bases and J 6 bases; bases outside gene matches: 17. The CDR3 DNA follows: TGTGCCATCAGCAGACTGCAGGAACAGGGGGCTGTTAATGGCTACACCTTC. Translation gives CAISRLQEQGAVNGYTF.

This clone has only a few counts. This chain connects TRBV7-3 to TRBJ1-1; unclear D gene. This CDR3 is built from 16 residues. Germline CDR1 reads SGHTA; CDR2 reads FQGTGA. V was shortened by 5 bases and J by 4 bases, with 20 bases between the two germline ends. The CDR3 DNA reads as TGTGCCAGCAGCCCCGGGGTGCTTGGGAGGAGCACTGAAGCTTTCTTT. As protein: CASSPGVLGRSTEAFF.

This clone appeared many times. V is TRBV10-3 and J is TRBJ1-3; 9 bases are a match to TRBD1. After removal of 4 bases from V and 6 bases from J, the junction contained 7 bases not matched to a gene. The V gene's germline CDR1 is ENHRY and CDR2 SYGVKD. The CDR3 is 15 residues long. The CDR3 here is CAISGTGGEENTIYF. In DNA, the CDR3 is TGTGCCATCAGTGGTACAGGGGGCGAAGAAAACACCATATATTTT.